The rows below give T cell receptor beta chains drawn from one sample of a study of CD8+ T cells in alopecia areata. The repertoire was sequenced with immunoSEQ multiplex PCR; TCRdb's copy has only in-frame clones and lacks some. Seen here are roughly 150,000 clones, around three fifths observed once, and the top ten hold roughly 6.7%. The source was CD4+ T cells sorted from blood, collected at week 0. These receptors came from a human donor with alopecia areata. Both conserved end residues are part of each CDR3. D genes are given only for firm matches. The size field is filled for only some rows; it gives once, few, many or a size class.

j_call | d_call | clone_size | v_call | cdr3_aa | cdr3_nt
TRBJ2-5 | TRBD2 | few | TRBV10-2 | CASMAGGGGSSETQYF | TGCGCCAGCATGGCAGGCGGCGGGGGGTCATCGGAGACCCAGTACTTC
TRBJ2-5 | - | few | TRBV11-2 | CASSGDSQETQYF | TGTGCCAGCAGCGGTGACAGCCAAGAGACCCAGTACTTC
TRBJ1-4 | - | - | TRBV2 | CASERLGGVVEKLFF | TGTGCCAGCGAAAGGTTGGGGGGCGTGGTTGAAAAACTGTTTTTT
TRBJ1-5 | TRBD1 | many | TRBV29-1 | CSVDRDRGRRSNQPQHF | TGCAGCGTTGACAGGGACAGGGGGCGCAGGAGCAATCAGCCCCAGCATTTT
TRBJ2-7 | - | - | TRBV5-5 | CASSLGDQGSYEQYF | TGTGCCAGCAGCTTGGGGGACCAGGGTTCCTACGAGCAGTACTTC
TRBJ1-1 | - | - | TRBV6-6 | CASIYTNTEAFF | TGTGCCAGCATATACACTAACACTGAAGCTTTCTTT
TRBJ1-1 | TRBD1 | - | TRBV5-6 | CASSWGQEAFF | TGTGCCAGCAGTTGGGGACAGGAAGCTTTCTTT
TRBJ1-2 | - | once | TRBV5-5 | CASSLVEGRTYGYTF | TGTGCCAGCAGCTTGGTGGAGGGTCGGACCTATGGCTACACCTTC
TRBJ1-2 | - | - | TRBV30 | CAWSAAGLGYTF | TGTGCCTGGAGTGCGGCAGGGCTCGGCTACACCTTC
TRBJ2-6 | - | - | TRBV29-1 | CSVGSGANVLTF | TGCAGCGTCGGTTCTGGGGCCAACGTCCTGACTTTC
TRBJ1-1 | TRBD1 | once | TRBV30 | CAWAGQGNTEAFF | TGTGCCTGGGCCGGACAGGGGAACACTGAAGCTTTCTTT
TRBJ2-7 | - | - | TRBV7-2 | CASSPGGRSYEQYF | TGTGCCAGCAGCCCCGGGGGCCGCTCCTACGAGCAGTACTTC
TRBJ2-7 | - | - | TRBV30 | CAWSRGDEQYF | TGTGCCTGGAGTAGGGGGGACGAGCAGTACTTC
TRBJ1-2 | - | - | TRBV10-3 | CAISESNGGDGYGYTF | TGTGCCATCAGTGAGTCGAATGGAGGGGATGGCTATGGCTACACCTTC
TRBJ1-6 | - | - | TRBV4-2 | CASSQDPAGVNSPLHF | TGTGCCAGCAGCCAAGATCCTGCGGGAGTGAATTCACCCCTCCACTTT
TRBJ2-1 | - | - | TRBV9 | CASSVMGGKQFF | TGTGCCAGCAGCGTAATGGGAGGCAAGCAGTTCTTC
TRBJ1-2 | - | once | TRBV30 | CAWKGGDGYTF | TGTGCCTGGAAGGGGGGGGATGGCTACACCTTC
TRBJ1-5 | TRBD1 | - | TRBV5-1 | CASSLGGQGYQPQHF | TGCGCCAGCAGCTTGGGGGGACAGGGATATCAGCCCCAGCATTTT
TRBJ1-5 | - | - | TRBV6-6 | CASTPVPQQPQHF | TGTGCCAGCACCCCGGTGCCACAGCAGCCCCAGCATTTT
TRBJ2-4 | - | - | TRBV27 | CASSSPPRNIQYF | TGTGCCAGCAGTTCCCCCCCCAGAAACATTCAGTACTTC
TRBJ2-1 | TRBD1 | - | TRBV2 | CASSVDRGSYNEQFF | TGTGCCAGCAGTGTGGACAGGGGCTCCTACAATGAGCAGTTCTTC
TRBJ1-6 | TRBD1 | - | TRBV5-1 | CASRPQGESPLHF | TGCGCCAGCAGGCCGCAGGGGGAATCACCCCTCCACTTT
TRBJ2-2 | - | - | TRBV7-2 | CASSLGTSMVGELFF | TGTGCCAGCAGCCTCGGGACTTCTATGGTCGGGGAGCTGTTTTTT
TRBJ1-1 | - | few | TRBV29-1 | CSVAGLYTEAFF | TGCAGCGTGGCTGGGCTCTACACTGAAGCTTTCTTT
TRBJ2-5 | TRBD2 | - | TRBV7-2 | CASSLTFMAGGVETQYF | TGTGCCAGCAGCTTAACGTTTATGGCGGGGGGTGTTGAGACCCAGTACTTC
TRBJ1-5 | - | few | TRBV4-1 | CASSQDGGLGNQPQHF | TGCGCCAGCAGCCAAGATGGCGGCCTGGGCAATCAGCCCCAGCATTTT